This is a list of T cell receptor beta chains from one sample in a study of T-cell reconstitution after alpha-beta-depleted transplantation in children. MiXCR was run by TCRdb on the PCR reads, yielding one entry per CDR3 protein. The sample lists 480,000 or so distinct CDR3 sequences; over 9.5% were seen once. Material: PBMCs, obtained before TCRalphabeta/CD19-depleted stem cell transplant. The receptors derive from a child younger than 10 with inherited bone marrow failure, due to receive a stem cell transplant. Both conserved end residues are part of each CDR3. A D gene is named only where the DNA matches it firmly. Part of the rows lack a size; the others show once, few, many or a class for expanded clones.

TRBJ2-4,TRBD2,many,TRBV27,TGTGCCAGCAGTCTGACTAGCGGAGTAGCCAAAAACATTCAGTACTTC,CASSLTSGVAKNIQYF
TRBJ2-2,NA,NA,TRBV3-1,TGTGCCAGCAGCCCAAGGGGTCAGGGTAACGCCGGGGAGCTGTTTTTT,CASSPRGQGNAGELFF
TRBJ1-2,TRBD1,NA,TRBV7-9,TGTGCCAGCAGCACGACCGGGACAGGGTACTATGGCTACACCTTC,CASSTTGTGYYGYTF
TRBJ2-3,NA,NA,TRBV11-2,TGTGCCAGCAGCTTAGTTCGGCAAGAGCAGTATTTT,CASSLVRQEQYF
TRBJ2-3,NA,many,TRBV14,TGTGCCAGCAGCGCTATACGTTCGCGGACCCCGGGGGATACGCAGTATTTT,CASSAIRSRTPGDTQYF
TRBJ2-7,NA,few,TRBV10-3,TGTGCCATCTCGGGCAGCTACTCCTACGAGCAGTACTTC,CAISGSYSYEQYF
TRBJ2-5,NA,few,TRBV30,TGTGCCTGGAGTGTAATATTAGAAGAGACCCAGTACTTC,CAWSVILEETQYF
TRBJ2-6,NA,NA,TRBV5-1,TGCGCCAGCAGCAGAACCGTCCTCTCTGGGGCCAACGTCCTGACTTTC,CASSRTVLSGANVLTF
TRBJ1-5,NA,many,TRBV15,TGTGCCACGGGACGTTACAATCAGCCCCAGCATTTT,CATGRYNQPQHF
TRBJ2-7,NA,many,TRBV15,TGTGCCACCAGCAGAGCTGGGACTCCCACCTACGAGCAGTACTTC,CATSRAGTPTYEQYF
TRBJ2-6,NA,NA,TRBV6-5,TGTGCCAGCAGTTACTCGAGGATCCCCTTTGGGGCCAACGTCCTGACTTTC,CASSYSRIPFGANVLTF
TRBJ1-5,NA,NA,TRBV18,TGTGCCAGCTCACCGACGGGACAAATAAATCAGCCCCAGCATTTT,CASSPTGQINQPQHF
TRBJ1-2,NA,few,TRBV29-1,TGCAGCGTTACGGGGAGCGACTATGGCTACACCTTC,CSVTGSDYGYTF
TRBJ2-1,NA,NA,TRBV3-1,TGTGCCAGCAGCCAAGGTGTACAGCAAACCTACAATGAGCAGTTCTTC,CASSQGVQQTYNEQFF
TRBJ2-1,NA,NA,TRBV28,TGTGCCAGCAGTTTTGTGGGGTATGGGTACGGTGAGCAGTTCTTC,CASSFVGYGYGEQFF
TRBJ1-2,NA,many,TRBV4-3,TGCGCCAGCAGCCAAGAGCTGGGGCTAGGTGATGGCTACACCTTC,CASSQELGLGDGYTF
TRBJ2-2,NA,few,TRBV30,TGTGCCTGGTCAGTGGGCGGGAACACCGGGGAGCTGTTTTTT,CAWSVGGNTGELFF
TRBJ2-7,TRBD2,many,TRBV4-3,TGCGCCAGCAGCCAAGTCCTCGGGGGACTAGCGGGAGTAGGCCTGTACTTC,CASSQVLGGLAGVGLYF
TRBJ1-6,NA,NA,TRBV27,TGTGCCAGCAGTTTGGTGGGCCAGACCTATAATTCACCCCTCCACTTT,CASSLVGQTYNSPLHF
TRBJ2-1,NA,NA,TRBV19,TGTGCCAGTAGAGCGGACAGAACCTACAATGAGCAGTTCTTC,CASRADRTYNEQFF
TRBJ1-1,NA,many,TRBV12-3/TRBV12-4,TGTGCCAGCACCCAGGGGAGTACTGAAGCTTTCTTT,CASTQGSTEAFF
TRBJ2-5,TRBD1,NA,TRBV5-4,TGTGCCAGCAGCTTGATCGGACAGGGGGGGGAGACCCAGTACTTC,CASSLIGQGGETQYF
TRBJ2-1,NA,many,TRBV27,TGTGCCAGCGGATCAGGCCCAGGGAATGAGCAGTTCTTC,CASGSGPGNEQFF
TRBJ2-5,TRBD2,many,TRBV7-8,TGTGCCAGCAGCTCACACAGGGGACTAGCGGGAGTCAGCGAGACCCAGTACTTC,CASSSHRGLAGVSETQYF
TRBJ1-2,NA,NA,TRBV9,TGTGCCAGCAGGGACCCGATTGGCTACACCTTC,CASRDPIGYTF
TRBJ1-1,NA,many,TRBV9,TGTGCCAGCAGCGTAGAAGCAGGGCGGAACACTGAAGCTTTCTTT,CASSVEAGRNTEAFF
TRBJ1-3,NA,many,TRBV5-1,TGCGCCAGCAGCCAATATCCTGGAAACACCATATATTTT,CASSQYPGNTIYF
TRBJ2-2,TRBD2,NA,TRBV6-4,TGTGCCATCTGTTTAGGGAGGGCCCGATACCTTCGGGGCACCGGGGAGCTGTTTTTT,CAICLGRARYLRGTGELFF
TRBJ2-7,NA,many,TRBV6-5,TGTGCCAGCAGTTACTTGCCTATATCCTACGAGCAGTACTTC,CASSYLPISYEQYF
TRBJ2-1,TRBD2,many,TRBV4-1,TGCGCCAGCAGCCCATCTAGCGGGAGCTCCTACAATGAGCAGTTCTTC,CASSPSSGSSYNEQFF
TRBJ2-4,NA,NA,TRBV27,TGTGCCAGCAGTTCGCACAGGGTCCTGACTAGAATAGCCAAAAACATTCAGTACTTC,CASSSHRVLTRIAKNIQYF
TRBJ2-2,TRBD2,many,TRBV4-3,TGCGCCAGCAGCCAAGGTCTAACTAGCGGGAGACGCCCCGGGGAGCTGTTTTTT,CASSQGLTSGRRPGELFF
TRBJ2-2,TRBD1,many,TRBV20-1,TGCAGTGCTAAGACAGGGGGCGGGGACACCGGGGAGCTGTTTTTT,CSAKTGGGDTGELFF
TRBJ2-2,TRBD2,many,TRBV18,TGTGCCAGCTCCCCGATATCTAGCGGATCGAACACCGGGGAGCTGTTTTTT,CASSPISSGSNTGELFF
TRBJ2-5,TRBD2,many,TRBV2,TGTGCCAGCAGTGAACGTCTGGGACTAGCGGGAGAGACCCAGTACTTC,CASSERLGLAGETQYF
TRBJ2-1,TRBD2,many,TRBV6-2/TRBV6-3,TGTGCCAGCAGTTATGAACTAGCGGCCTTCAATGAGCAGTTCTTC,CASSYELAAFNEQFF
TRBJ2-1,TRBD2,many,TRBV10-3,TGTGCCATCAGTTCCGGACTAGCGGGAGGAGATGAGCAGTTCTTC,CAISSGLAGGDEQFF
TRBJ1-1,NA,many,TRBV12-3/TRBV12-4,TGTGCCAGCATCAGCTATGGGGCCAATGAAGCTTTCTTT,CASISYGANEAFF
TRBJ2-7,NA,many,TRBV20-1,TGCAGTGCTATAGCGGAATCCTACGAGCAGTACTTC,CSAIAESYEQYF
TRBJ1-5,NA,many,TRBV12-3/TRBV12-4,TGTGCCAGCAGTTTAAACTATCAGCCCCAGCATTTT,CASSLNYQPQHF
TRBJ1-1,NA,many,TRBV30,TGTGCCTGGAGTGTTGGTTCGCTTGAAGCTTTCTTT,CAWSVGSLEAFF
TRBJ2-7,TRBD2,many,TRBV28,TGTGCCAGCAGTCTAAGGACTAGCGGGAGGGCCGGGATCTACGAGCAGTACTTC,CASSLRTSGRAGIYEQYF
TRBJ2-2,NA,NA,TRBV18,TGTGCCAGCTCACCCCGAGCTAGCGTGACTTCGAACACCGGGGAGCTGTTTTTT,CASSPRASVTSNTGELFF
TRBJ2-1,TRBD1,few,TRBV5-1,TGCGCCAGCAGCCAGGGGGCCTATGAGCAGTTCTTC,CASSQGAYEQFF
TRBJ2-2,NA,NA,TRBV7-9,TGTGCCAGCAACCCCCCCCGGGACGTAGGCGACGGGGAGCTGTTTTTT,CASNPPRDVGDGELFF
TRBJ2-7,NA,many,TRBV19,TGTGCCAGTAGTATCTCCGGCAGAGATTACGAGCAGTACTTC,CASSISGRDYEQYF
TRBJ2-7,NA,medium-sized,TRBV10-2,TGCGCCAGCAGTGAGTCGTGGGGGCCCTACGAGCAGTACTTC,CASSESWGPYEQYF
TRBJ2-3,TRBD2,many,TRBV7-2,TGTGCCAGCAGCTTCTATGTAGCGGGAGAGGATACGCAGTATTTT,CASSFYVAGEDTQYF
TRBJ2-5,TRBD2,few,TRBV5-4,TGTGCCAGCACCCTTAGCGGGACGGGAGAGACCCAGTACTTC,CASTLSGTGETQYF
TRBJ1-5,NA,many,TRBV6-4,TGTGCCAGCAGTTTGGGCAGGGAGGGTCAGCCCCAGCATTTT,CASSLGREGQPQHF
TRBJ2-3,NA,NA,TRBV5-6,TGTGCCAGCAGCTACTTCGGGGGTGGCGGCACAGATACGCAGTATTTT,CASSYFGGGGTDTQYF
TRBJ1-2,NA,NA,TRBV7-2,TGTGCCAGCAGCTTCATTCACTCAACATCAGCCACCTATGGCTACACCTTC,CASSFIHSTSATYGYTF
TRBJ2-3,NA,few,TRBV29-1,TGCAGCGTTCGGGGGAACAGGGAGGGTCCAGATACGCAGTATTTT,CSVRGNREGPDTQYF
TRBJ2-3,NA,many,TRBV20-1,TGCAGTGAATTAATGCGTGGAGTAGATACGCAGTATTTT,CSELMRGVDTQYF
TRBJ1-1,NA,many,TRBV27,TGTGCCAGCAGTTTAGTCTGGAACACTGAAGCTTTCTTT,CASSLVWNTEAFF
TRBJ2-1,TRBD2,many,TRBV20-1,TGCAGTGCTAGTGGGACTAGCGGGAGCTACTCCTACAATGAGCAGTTCTTC,CSASGTSGSYSYNEQFF
TRBJ2-3,TRBD2,few,TRBV15,TGTGCCACCAGCAGAGATACGTTCGGAGCGGGAGCGGATACGCAGTATTTT,CATSRDTFGAGADTQYF
TRBJ2-7,NA,many,TRBV10-2,TGCGCCAGCAGTGAGAAGACCTACGAGCAGTACTTC,CASSEKTYEQYF
TRBJ1-2,NA,NA,TRBV7-9,TGTGCCAGCAGTGGTCTGGGGGAGTTTAACTATGGCTACACCTTC,CASSGLGEFNYGYTF
TRBJ2-1,TRBD2,many,TRBV28,TGTGCCAGCAGTGCGATTAGCGGGAGCCCCAATGAGCAGTTCTTC,CASSAISGSPNEQFF